This entry lists 2 T cell receptor beta chains sequenced from one sample in a study of blood T cell repertoires in COVID-19. Produced via immunoSEQ multiplex PCR; TCRdb's table is partial and in-frame only. The table has some 200,000 clones, 80% to 90% seen once; the top ten hold over 13%. Sample: peripheral blood. The receptors stem from a man aged 25 to 40 with active or convalescent COVID-19.

The V call is TRBV4-1, the J call TRBJ1-5; TRBD1 is a possible D gene (5 bases). The CDR3 spans 15 residues. The V end was cut by 0 bases, the J end by 3 bases, with 9 bases between. Looked up from germline, CDR1 is MGHRA and CDR2 is YSYEKL. DNA of the CDR3: TGCGCCAGCAGCCAAGAGGCAGGGTACAATCAGCCCCAGCATTTT. The encoded protein is CASSQEAGYNQPQHF.

The rearrangement uses TRBV18 and TRBJ2-2, with D tentatively TRBD1 (6 bases). Germline V gives CDR1 KGHSH, CDR2 LQKENI. V was cut by 2 bases and J by 5 bases, with 12 bases left in between. The CDR3 loop spans 15 amino acids. The DNA for the CDR3 is TGTGCCAGCTCACCAAAACAGCAGGGGACCGGGGAGCTGTTTTTT. Protein: CASSPKQQGTGELFF. Using reference TRBV18 and TRBJ2-2 for the parts outside the CDR3, the full variable domain is NAGVMQNPRHLVRRRGQEARLRCSPMKGHSHVYWYRQLPEEGLKFMVYLQKENIIDESGMPKERFSAEFPKEGPSILRIQQVVRGDSAAYFCASSPKQQGTGELFFGEGSRLTVL.